Below are 21 T cell receptor beta chains sequenced from a single sample in a study of identical twins. Using its own MiXCR run on the 5' RACE reads, TCRdb lists one record per CDR3 protein. The sample includes around 680,000 distinct CDR3 sequences, around 8.6% of them seen just once. This same sample was also part of a study on yellow fever vaccine responses in identical twins.

The sequenced material came from PBMCs. The receptor set was obtained from a woman aged 18-35 years in good health.

This clonotype occurred a few times. The chain employs TRBV29-1 and TRBJ1-4, with D possibly being TRBD1 (6 bases). Trimming removed 1 base at V and 8 bases at J, with 11 bases between. In germline, CDR1 is SQVTM, CDR2 ANQGSEA. CDR3 length: 13 amino acids. Written as DNA, the CDR3 is TGCAGCGTTGAAGGCATTGGGGGCGAAAAACTGTTTTTT. Its protein is CSVEGIGGEKLFF.

The chain is built from TRBV5-1 and TRBJ2-4, with D tentatively TRBD2 (7 bases). This CDR3 has 17 amino acids. Germline V lookup: CDR1 SGHRS, CDR2 YFSETQ. Trimming removed 4 bases at V and 1 base at J, with 18 bases between. CDR3 residues: CASSPGGGAGAKNIQYF. The CDR3 bases are TGCGCCAGCAGCCCCGGTGGGGGGGCTGGGGCCAAAAACATTCAGTACTTC.

In the case of this clonotype: This may arise from a read error, as a much more abundant clone is one base away. The V call is TRBV4-3, the J call TRBJ2-3; D is undetermined. The CDR3 loop spans 15 amino acids. The ends were cut back, 0 bases at V and 5 bases at J, with 12 bases in the middle. Germline values: CDR1 LGHNA, CDR2 YSLEER. CDR3 in amino acids: CASSQDYPSQDTQYF. Written as DNA, the CDR3 is TGCGCCAGCAGCCAAGATTACCCCAGCCAAGATACGCAGTATTTT.

This clonotype appeared a few times. V and J are TRBV27 and TRBJ2-1, with 11 bases matching TRBD2. The CDR3 is 16 amino acids. Germline lookup yields CDR1 MNHEY and CDR2 SMNVEV (reference sequence). Trimming cost V 6 bases and J 6 bases; bases outside gene matches: 10. The CDR3 is CASSPKLAGGTNEQFF. In DNA form, the CDR3 reads TGTGCCAGCAGCCCCAAGCTAGCGGGGGGCACCAATGAGCAGTTCTTC.

V usage is TRBV6-1 and J usage is TRBJ2-1; 8 nucleotides agree with TRBD2. J lost 1 base, V lost 6 bases, and 2 bases had no gene match. The CDR3 has 14 residues. Per the germline V gene, CDR1 is MNHNS and CDR2 is SASEGT. The CDR3 region has the DNA TGTGCCAGCAGACGGGAGGGGTCCTACAATGAGCAGTTCTTC. Translation: CASRREGSYNEQFF.

The chain joins TRBV5-6 to TRBJ2-3, with 12 bases lining up with TRBD2. Losses at the gene ends were 1 base for V and 0 bases for J; bases not matched to a gene: 6. Germline V lookup: CDR1 SGHDT, CDR2 YYEEEE. CDR3 length equals 18 residues. The CDR3 bases are TGTGCCAGCAGCTTGTGGCTAGCGGGGGGGCCCAGCACAGATACGCAGTATTTT. Protein: CASSLWLAGGPSTDTQYF.

CDR3 loop: CSVRYRGRDTGELFF. The CDR3, as DNA: TGCAGCGTTCGCTACAGGGGGCGGGACACCGGGGAGCTGTTTTTT. The chain recombines TRBV29-1 with TRBJ2-2, with TRBD1 matching 9 bases. Trimming took 5 bases from V and 3 from J; bases not matched to a gene: 7. Germline CDR1 reads SQVTM; CDR2 reads ANQGSEA. CDR3 length equals 15 residues.

In this sample, this clonotype turned up many times. The gene calls are TRBV12-3 or TRBV12-4 and TRBJ2-7; 11 nucleotides agree with TRBD1. The CDR3 totals 14 residues. V lost 6 bases to trimming and J lost 7 bases; unmatched junction nucleotides: 8. The CDR3 nucleotides are TGTGCCAGCAGGTACACCGGGACAGGGGGTGAGCAGTACTTC. It yields the protein CASRYTGTGGEQYF.

This clonotype was seen a handful of times. V and J are TRBV6-2 or TRBV6-3 and TRBJ2-5, with a weak D call TRBD1 (6 bases). The CDR3 loop spans 15 amino acids. V was shortened by 7 bases and J by 2 bases, with 17 bases between the two germline ends. The V gene's germline CDR1 is MNHEY and CDR2 SVGEGT. CDR3: CASIKSLGHQETQYF. The CDR3 DNA follows: TGTGCCAGCATCAAGAGTTTGGGACATCAAGAGACCCAGTACTTC.

In its sample, this clonotype was seen many times. The gene calls are TRBV4-3 and TRBJ2-1; perhaps TRBD2 as D (5 bases). V lost 5 bases to trimming and J lost 6 bases, with 20 bases between them. The length of the CDR3 is 16 residues. The V gene's germline CDR1 is LGHNA and CDR2 YSLEER. The CDR3 loop is CASSSDGGNLPNEQFF. In DNA, the CDR3 is TGCGCCAGCAGCTCAGACGGAGGTAATCTTCCCAATGAGCAGTTCTTC.

The sample holds a few counts of this clonotype. The chain uses TRBV14 and TRBJ2-1, with 11 positions matching TRBD2. The CDR3 length is 16 residues. J gave up 4 bases and V 3 bases, and 5 bases lay outside the gene matches. CDR1 is SGHDN and CDR2 is FVKESK in the germline V gene. CDR3 residues: CASSHLTSGIYNEQFF. CDR3 in DNA: TGTGCCAGCAGCCACCTGACTAGCGGGATTTACAATGAGCAGTTCTTC. The complete variable domain, with remaining parts taken from reference TRBV14 and TRBJ2-1, reads EAGVTQFPSHSVIEKGQTVTLRCDPISGHDNLYWYRRVMGKEIKFLLHFVKESKQDESGMPNNRFLAERTGGTYSTLKVQPAELEDSGVYFCASSHLTSGIYNEQFFGPGTRLTVL.

A word on this clonotype: It may be a read error: a sequence one base away is much more abundant. The chain is built from TRBV4-2 and TRBJ2-3, with 9 bases lining up with TRBD2. CDR3 length equals 14 residues. From germline, CDR1 is LGHNA and CDR2 YNFKEQ. The CDR3 loop reads CAISQASGADTQYF. CDR3 nucleotide sequence: TGTGCCATCAGCCAAGCTAGCGGGGCAGATACGCAGTATTTT.

This clonotype has a handful of counts. CDR3: CASSLGRRDSPLHF. Here the CDR3 DNA reads TGTGCCAGCAGCTTAGGACGGCGGGATTCACCCCTCCACTTT. This sequence joins TRBV7-3 and TRBJ1-6; D is uncertain. V shed 2 bases and J shed 8 bases, with 10 bases lying between them. The CDR3 is 14 amino acids. The germline V gene has CDR1 SGHTA and CDR2 FQGTGA.

The V and J genes are TRBV30 and TRBJ2-7; D gene ambiguous. This CDR3 comprises 12 residues. Germline V gives CDR1 GTSNPN, CDR2 SVGIG (reference sequence). V was shortened by 0 bases and J by 6 bases, with 9 bases between the two germline ends. CDR3 sequence reads: CAWSVFRLEQYF. The CDR3 DNA reads as TGTGCCTGGAGTGTCTTCCGCCTCGAGCAGTACTTC.

This clonotype has ten or more counts. The chain is built from TRBV6-4 and TRBJ2-3; the match to TRBD2 covers 10 bases. CDR1 MRHNA and CDR2 SNTAGT come from the germline V gene. The trim removed 0 bases at V and 3 bases at J, leaving 3 bases unmatched. This CDR3 spans 16 amino acids. Here the CDR3 reads CASSDSSGGGTDTQYF. The CDR3 DNA reads TGTGCCAGCAGTGACTCGAGCGGGGGGGGGACAGATACGCAGTATTTT.

The chain couples TRBV12-3 or TRBV12-4 to TRBJ2-7, with D possibly being TRBD1 (5 bases). Trimming removed 1 base at V and 4 bases at J, with 14 bases between. This CDR3 has 15 amino acids. The CDR3 region has the DNA TGTGCCAGCAGTTTAGTTTCAGGGTTGAGGTACGAGCAGTACTTC. It codes for CASSLVSGLRYEQYF.

The V and J genes are TRBV11-2 and TRBJ2-2; TRBD2 matches 8 bases. The V gene end was trimmed by 1 base and the J gene end by 6 bases; junction bases not matched to a gene: 4. The germline V gene has CDR1 SGHAT and CDR2 FQNNGV. The CDR3 runs 15 residues. The CDR3 here is CASSLAGGVPGELFF. CDR3 sequence (DNA): TGTGCCAGCAGCTTAGCGGGGGGGGTCCCCGGGGAGCTGTTTTTT.

This clonotype has at least ten counts. This sequence joins TRBV9 and TRBJ2-2; the match to TRBD1 covers 8 bases. In germline, CDR1 is SGDLS, CDR2 YYNGEE. The CDR3 is 16 amino acids. V was pared by 4 bases and J by 6 bases, with 11 bases of the junction left unmatched. CDR3 amino acids: CASSKIRGHDAGELFF. In nucleotides, the CDR3 is TGTGCCAGCAGCAAAATCAGGGGGCATGACGCCGGGGAGCTGTTTTTT.

The chain couples TRBV15 to TRBJ2-1, with TRBD2 matching 9 bases. The CDR3 is 16 residues long. V was pared by 2 bases and J by 0 bases, with 2 bases of the junction left unmatched. CDR1 LNHNV and CDR2 YYDKDF come from the germline V gene (reference sequence). The CDR3 protein is CATSRIAGVSYNEQFF. The DNA of the CDR3 is TGTGCCACCAGCAGAATAGCGGGAGTCTCCTACAATGAGCAGTTCTTC.

J is TRBJ2-2 and V is TRBV12-3 or TRBV12-4; TRBD1 agrees at 9 bases. With 7 bases clipped from V and 3 bases from J, the junction kept 9 bases outside the gene matches. This CDR3 spans 16 amino acids. Here the CDR3 DNA reads TGTGCCAGCAACCCGGGACAGGGTATCGACACCGGGGAGCTGTTTTTT. It encodes CASNPGQGIDTGELFF.

This clonotype was counted a few times. V and J are TRBV5-1 and TRBJ2-3; 15 nucleotides align to TRBD2. The CDR3 loop spans 18 amino acids. Looked up from germline, CDR1 is SGHRS and CDR2 is YFSETQ. J lost 3 bases, V lost 4 bases, and 9 bases had no gene match. This CDR3 is CASSTGLAGGPGTDTQYF. The DNA of the CDR3 is TGCGCCAGCAGCACCGGACTAGCGGGAGGGCCGGGTACAGATACGCAGTATTTT.